This entry is about one T cell receptor (beta chain). Antigen: not known. V lost 1 base to trimming and J lost 5 bases, with 7 bases between them. The CDR3 sequence is 12 residues long. CDR1 is DFQATT, CDR2 SNEGSKA, per germline (reference sequence). This entry comes from a study of T-cell memory formation after mild COVID-19. Turning to the study itself: TCR clusters mostly belonged to single donors.

Notes on the study in general: Clones that contracted from day 15 to 85 had balanced CD4/CD8; later expanders were CD4+ biased.

TCRdb reanalysed the 5' RACE reads using MiXCR and keeps one entry per CDR3 protein. The table has hundreds of thousands of distinct CDR3 sequences, roughly 18% seen once; the top ten hold about 12%. What was sequenced was PBMCs or a T cell subset sorted from them (not recorded which). The TCR sequence derives from an adult woman who had mild COVID-19 (a few samples of this study predate the infection). Cell type and time point are not known. V and J are TRBV20-1 and TRBJ2-3; D is unresolved. CDR3 sequence reads: CSARVAGDTQYF. The CDR3 bases are TGCAGTGCTAGAGTAGCCGGAGATACGCAGTATTTT.